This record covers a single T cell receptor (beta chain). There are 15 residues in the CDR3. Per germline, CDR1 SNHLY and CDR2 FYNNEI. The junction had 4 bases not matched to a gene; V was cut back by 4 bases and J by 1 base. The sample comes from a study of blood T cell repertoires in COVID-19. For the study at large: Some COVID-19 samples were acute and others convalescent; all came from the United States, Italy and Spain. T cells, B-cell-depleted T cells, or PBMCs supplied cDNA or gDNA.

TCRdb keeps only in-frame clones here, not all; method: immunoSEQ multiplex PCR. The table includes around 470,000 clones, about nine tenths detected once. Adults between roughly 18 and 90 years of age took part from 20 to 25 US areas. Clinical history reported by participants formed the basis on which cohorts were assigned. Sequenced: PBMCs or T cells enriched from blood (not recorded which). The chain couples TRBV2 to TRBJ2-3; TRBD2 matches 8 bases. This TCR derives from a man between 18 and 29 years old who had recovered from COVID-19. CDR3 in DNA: TGTGCCAGCAGTGTTTTCGGGGGGGGCACAGATACGCAGTATTTT. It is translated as CASSVFGGGTDTQYF.